The 10 T cell receptor beta chains reported below all come from one sample, sequenced in a study of blood T cell repertoires in COVID-19. Produced via immunoSEQ multiplex PCR; TCRdb's table is partial and in-frame only. Counted here are a few hundred thousand clones, approximately 84% occurring once; the ten biggest clones make up under 3%. The sequencing sample was made of PBMCs or T cells enriched from blood (not recorded which). The receptors stem from a woman aged 30 to 39 who had recovered from COVID-19.

This chain connects TRBV9 to TRBJ2-2; 11 bases are shared with TRBD2. Germline CDR1 is SGDLS and CDR2 is YYNGEE. This CDR3 region has 14 residues. V lost 3 bases and J lost 5; bases outside the gene matches: 0. CDR3 protein: CASSGTSGTGELFF. Written as DNA, the CDR3 is TGTGCCAGCAGCGGGACTAGCGGGACCGGGGAGCTGTTTTTT.

The DNA of the CDR3 is TGTGCCAGCAGCCCGGGGAGACAAGAGACCCAGTACTTC. Residues: CASSPGRQETQYF. This chain joins TRBV12-3 or TRBV12-4 and TRBJ2-5; D is possibly TRBD2 (5 bases). The V and J ends lost 6 bases and 2 bases respectively, with 10 bases between them. The CDR3 totals 13 residues.

The V and J genes are TRBV6-1 and TRBJ1-1, with D hard to call. Germline CDR1 and CDR2: MNHNS and SASEGT. The CDR3 sequence is 14 residues long. Trimming took off 2 bases at V and 1 base at J, with 8 bases between the two ends. The CDR3 nucleotides are TGTGCCAGCAGTGAACGACATACGAACACTGAAGCTTTCTTT. Translating gives CASSERHTNTEAFF.

CDR3 amino acids: CAWSGGYNQPQHF. The CDR3 DNA reads TGTGCCTGGAGTGGCGGATACAATCAGCCCCAGCATTTT. The chain combines TRBV30 with TRBJ1-5; no firm D call. CDR3 length equals 13 residues. V dropped 1 base and J dropped 3 bases, with 7 bases sitting between them. CDR1 is GTSNPN and CDR2 is SVGIG in the germline V gene (reference sequence).

This sequence joins TRBV10-1 and TRBJ1-4, with D maybe TRBD1 (6 bases). V was shortened by 11 bases and J by 8 bases, with 21 bases between the two germline ends. Germline V gives CDR1 WNHNN, CDR2 SYGVQD (reference sequence). The CDR3 covers 14 residues. Here the CDR3 reads CAGWSGHKEEKLFF. CDR3 nucleotide sequence: TGCGCCGGATGGTCGGGACACAAGGAGGAAAAACTGTTTTTT.

V gene TRBV4-2 combines with J gene TRBJ1-4, with 8 bases matching TRBD1. Per the germline V gene, CDR1 is LGHNA and CDR2 is YNFKEQ. The CDR3 runs to 16 residues. V shed 4 bases and J 3 bases; nucleotides not matched to a gene: 7. Here the CDR3 reads CASSPLGTGPNEKLFF. CDR3 nucleotides: TGTGCCAGCAGCCCACTGGGGACAGGACCTAATGAAAAACTGTTTTTT.

The chain has TRBV9 and TRBJ1-1, with a weak D call TRBD1 (6 bases). Trimming shortened V by 1 base and J by 0 bases, and 19 bases separated the two germline ends. The CDR3 is 18 residues long. CDR1 and CDR2 from the germline V gene are SGDLS and YYNGEE. CDR3 sequence (DNA): TGTGCCAGCAGCGTAAGACCGGACAGAACAATATTGAACACTGAAGCTTTCTTT. Its translation: CASSVRPDRTILNTEAFF.

There are a few counts of this clone. The V and J genes are TRBV4-1 and TRBJ1-2; D may be TRBD1 (6 bases). Trimming left V 0 bases short and J 8 bases short, with 10 bases between. Germline CDR1 MGHRA, CDR2 YSYEKL. The CDR3 sequence is 13 residues long. The CDR3 nucleotides read TGCGCCAGCAGCCAAGAACAGGGCGACGGCTACACCTTC. It codes for CASSQEQGDGYTF.

The chain is built from TRBV28 and TRBJ2-7; 7 positions match TRBD2. V was clipped by 6 bases and J by 4 bases; unmatched bases: 9. The germline gives CDR1 MDHEN, CDR2 SYDVKM. The CDR3 totals 14 residues. CDR3 protein: CASSPSGNLYEQYF. The CDR3, as DNA: TGTGCCAGCAGCCCCAGCGGGAATCTTTACGAGCAGTACTTC.

This sequence joins TRBV28 and TRBJ1-5, with 7 bases aligning to TRBD1. The CDR3 has 16 amino acids. Germline assignment: CDR1 MDHEN and CDR2 SYDVKM. Trimming removed 5 bases from V and 4 bases from J; junction bases left unmatched: 11. Here the CDR3 reads CASSPRQGRGNQPQHF. CDR3 DNA sequence: TGTGCCAGCAGTCCCAGACAGGGAAGGGGGAATCAGCCCCAGCATTTT.